Shown below are 14 T cell receptor beta chains from a single sample sequenced in a study of blood T cell repertoires in COVID-19. The table came from immunoSEQ multiplex PCR; TCRdb's copy has only in-frame clones and leaves some out. Here the sample spans 310,000 or so clones, around 87% being singletons. Sequencing was carried out using peripheral blood. The receptors stem from a woman between 45 and 65 years old who had recovered from COVID-19.

This sequence joins TRBV10-2 and TRBJ1-2; the D gene is possibly TRBD1 (5 bases). Trimming pared 4 bases from V and 4 bases from J, leaving 16 bases between. The CDR3 is 15 amino acids. Germline values: CDR1 WSHSY, CDR2 SAAADI. CDR3 region: CASSALTGGSYGYTF. CDR3 bases: TGCGCCAGCAGTGCCCTCACCGGGGGGTCCTATGGCTACACCTTC.

The V and J genes are TRBV28 and TRBJ1-2; TRBD1 matches 7 bases. Germline V lookup: CDR1 MDHEN, CDR2 SYDVKM. The J segment lost 4 bases and the V segment lost 5 bases, leaving 10 bases of the junction unmatched. The CDR3 is 15 amino acids. The CDR3 spells CASSRLRQGAYGYTF. The CDR3 DNA is TGTGCCAGCAGTCGACTCCGACAGGGTGCCTATGGCTACACCTTC.

The chain joins TRBV4-1 to TRBJ1-2; maybe TRBD1 (6 bases). CDR3 size: 14 residues. Germline-derived CDR1 and CDR2 are MGHRA and YSYEKL. Trimming shortened V by 5 bases and J by 8 bases, and 18 bases separated the two germline ends. CDR3 sequence (DNA): TGCGCCAGCAGCACTAGGGGGGGCGCAGGCGGCTACACCTTC. Translation: CASSTRGGAGGYTF.

The rearrangement joins TRBV6-2 or TRBV6-3 to TRBJ2-7; D gene ambiguous. V shed 5 bases and J shed 4 bases, with 9 bases lying between them. CDR3 length equals 12 residues. CDR1 is MNHEY, CDR2 SVGEGT, per germline. The CDR3 nucleotides are TGTGCCAGCAGTCCCCAGGTATACGAGCAGTACTTC. As protein: CASSPQVYEQYF.

The J gene is TRBJ1-1, the V gene TRBV5-6; D is possibly TRBD1 (5 bases). Between the trimmed V and J ends, which lost 0 bases and 6 bases, there was a span of 6 bases. Germline V gives CDR1 SGHDT, CDR2 YYEEEE. The CDR3 is 12 amino acids. The CDR3 is CASSLGRAEAFF. The CDR3, as DNA: TGTGCCAGCAGCTTGGGCAGGGCTGAAGCTTTCTTT. Full variable domain (missing parts from reference TRBV5-6 and TRBJ1-1): DAGVTQSPTHLIKTRGQQVTLRCSPKSGHDTVSWYQQALGQGPQFIFQYYEEEERQRGNFPDRFSGHQFPNYSSELNVNALLLGDSALYLCASSLGRAEAFFGQGTRLTVV.

This clone was counted a few times. This chain links TRBV4-3 with TRBJ2-5, with 7 bases aligning to TRBD1. Unmatched junction bases numbered 12, after V lost 1 base and J lost 1 base. The CDR3 is made up of 18 amino acids. Germline assignment: CDR1 LGHNA and CDR2 YSLEER. The CDR3 loop reads CASSQGQGGMGFQETQYF. In DNA, the CDR3 is TGCGCCAGCAGCCAAGGACAAGGGGGCATGGGCTTCCAAGAGACCCAGTACTTC.

This sequence joins TRBV6-2 or TRBV6-3 and TRBJ2-7; 7 bases fit TRBD1. CDR3 length: 18 residues. V gave up 4 bases and J gave up 2 bases; unmatched junction bases: 17. CDR1 and CDR2 from the germline V gene are MNHEY and SVGEGT. The CDR3 nucleotides are TGTGCCAGCAGTTGGTTCCAGGGATTGACAGGGATAGCCTACGAGCAGTACTTC. It specifies CASSWFQGLTGIAYEQYF.

The gene calls are TRBV25-1 and TRBJ2-5, with 11 nucleotides matching TRBD2. Germline V gene sequence: CDR1 MGHDK, CDR2 SYGVNS. The V and J ends lost 5 bases and 2 bases, in that order; junction bases with no gene match: 4. CDR3 length: 15 amino acids. The CDR3 loop reads CASSLLAGVQETQYF. For the CDR3, the DNA is TGTGCCAGCAGTCTACTAGCGGGAGTACAAGAGACCCAGTACTTC.

V gene TRBV5-8 combines with J gene TRBJ2-3; 12 nucleotides match TRBD2. The germline gives CDR1 SGHTS, CDR2 YDEGEE. The CDR3 has 16 residues. Trimming removed 4 bases from V and 2 bases from J; junction bases left unmatched: 5. CDR3 region: CASSPGLAGLTDTQYF. The CDR3 coding sequence is TGTGCCAGCAGCCCGGGACTAGCGGGTCTCACAGATACGCAGTATTTT.

The chain recombines TRBV5-4 with TRBJ2-7; 9 bases match TRBD2. Germline-derived CDR1 and CDR2 are SGHNT and YYREEE (reference sequence). Trimming at V came to 3 bases and at J to 5 bases, leaving 15 bases not matched to a gene. This CDR3 comprises 17 residues. This CDR3 reads CASSSMAVAGDSDEQYF. The CDR3 DNA sequence: TGTGCCAGCAGCTCAATGGCTGTAGCGGGAGATAGCGACGAGCAGTACTTC.

The chain combines TRBV24-1 with TRBJ2-1; 8 bases fit TRBD1. The germline V gene has CDR1 KGHDR and CDR2 SFDVKD. This CDR3 contains 17 residues. After removal of 3 bases from V and 6 bases from J, the junction contained 12 bases not matched to a gene. This chain's CDR3 is CATSDRLDREGTNEQFF. CDR3 DNA sequence: TGTGCCACCAGTGATCGACTGGACAGGGAAGGCACCAATGAGCAGTTCTTC.

This chain joins TRBV21-1 and TRBJ1-6; no DNA check was done on the table's D call, TRBD1. TRBV21-1 is an annotated pseudogene. The length of the CDR3 is 15 residues. The CDR3 DNA reads TGTGCCAGCAGCAGGCCCGCCTGTTTCAATTCACCCCTCCACTTT. It codes for CASSRPACFNSPLHF.

The V gene is TRBV2, the J gene TRBJ2-5; 12 nucleotides align to TRBD2. The CDR3 runs to 17 residues. CDR1 and CDR2 from the germline V gene are SNHLY and FYNNEI. V lost 8 bases, J lost 2 bases, and 12 bases stayed unmatched. The CDR3 is CASVVEASGGAQETQYF. The CDR3 bases are TGTGCCAGCGTCGTCGAGGCTAGCGGGGGGGCTCAAGAGACCCAGTACTTC.

The chain uses TRBV7-2 and TRBJ1-2, with TRBD1 matching over 10 bases. The germline V gene encodes CDR1 SGHTA and CDR2 FQGNSA. After removal of 5 bases from V and 8 bases from J, the junction contained 5 bases not matched to a gene. The CDR3 covers 13 residues. Written as DNA, the CDR3 is TGTGCCAGCAGCCCGGGACAGGGGATAGGCTACACCTTC. This codes for CASSPGQGIGYTF.